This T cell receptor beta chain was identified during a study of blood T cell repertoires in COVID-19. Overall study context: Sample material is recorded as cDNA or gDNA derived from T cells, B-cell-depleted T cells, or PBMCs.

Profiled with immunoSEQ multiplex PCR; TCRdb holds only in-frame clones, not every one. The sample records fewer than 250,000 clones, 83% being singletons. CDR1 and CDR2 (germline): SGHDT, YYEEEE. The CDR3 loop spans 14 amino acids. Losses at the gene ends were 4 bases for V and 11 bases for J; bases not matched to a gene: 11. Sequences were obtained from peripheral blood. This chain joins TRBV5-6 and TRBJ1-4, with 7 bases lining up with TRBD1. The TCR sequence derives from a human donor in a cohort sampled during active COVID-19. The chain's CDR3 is CASSLGGFGGKLFF. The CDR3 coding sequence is TGTGCCAGCAGCCTAGGGGGCTTTGGGGGGAAACTGTTTTTT.